Listed below are T cell receptor beta chains from one sample, sequenced in a study of cytomegalovirus exposure and HLA in healthy donors. This table comes from immunoSEQ multiplex PCR, and its TCRdb copy is limited to in-frame clones, with some not included. The data hold fewer than 140,000 clones, with roughly 80% observed a single time. The sequenced sample consisted of PBMCs. These receptor sequences come from a man aged 40-50 years in good health and CMV-seronegative. Both conserved end residues are part of each CDR3. A D gene is named only where the DNA matches it firmly. Clone sizes are given selectively: once, few, many, or a class where the clone is expanded.

few	TRBV7-6	TRBJ2-1	TRBD2	CASSFIAGDGDEQFF	TGTGCCAGCAGCTTCATCGCGGGGGATGGGGATGAGCAGTTCTTC
NA	TRBV7-9	TRBJ2-5	NA	CASSPNHSGWAGETQYF	TGTGCCAGCAGTCCAAACCACAGCGGGTGGGCGGGAGAGACCCAGTACTTC
NA	TRBV4-1	TRBJ1-4	NA	CASSQDRGLGEKLFF	TGCGCCAGCAGCCAAGACAGAGGGTTAGGCGAAAAACTGTTTTTT
NA	TRBV11-2	TRBJ1-2	TRBD1	CASSSTGDYGYTF	TGTGCCAGCAGCTCGACAGGGGACTATGGCTACACCTTC
few	TRBV4-2	TRBJ1-2	NA	CASSLHPSGGYGYTF	TGTGCCAGCAGCCTGCATCCATCGGGAGGCTATGGCTACACCTTC
once	TRBV19	TRBJ1-2	NA	CASSRDTANYGYTF	TGTGCCAGTAGCCGGGACACCGCTAACTATGGCTACACCTTC
few	TRBV7-6	TRBJ1-1	NA	CASSPDRRGEAFF	TGTGCCAGCAGCCCCGATCGGCGGGGTGAAGCTTTCTTT
NA	TRBV7-2	TRBJ2-2	TRBD2	CASSFGTSGANTGELFF	TGTGCCAGCAGCTTCGGGACTAGCGGGGCGAACACCGGGGAGCTGTTTTTT
NA	TRBV29-1	TRBJ1-4	NA	CSVRGYLDDEKLFF	TGCAGCGTCCGGGGGTACCTGGATGATGAAAAACTGTTTTTT
NA	TRBV6-5	TRBJ2-1	TRBD2	CASSYSGGGSYNEQFF	TGTGCCAGCAGTTACTCGGGGGGGGGCTCCTACAATGAGCAGTTCTTC
NA	TRBV2	TRBJ1-4	NA	CASSERQGKEKLFF	TGTGCCAGCAGTGAAAGGCAGGGGAAGGAAAAACTGTTTTTT
NA	TRBV19	TRBJ2-7	NA	CASSMAASPSSYEQYF	TGTGCCAGTAGTATGGCTGCTAGCCCTAGCTCCTACGAGCAGTACTTC
NA	TRBV7-9	TRBJ1-1	NA	CESLKLSFF	NA
NA	TRBV2	TRBJ2-7	TRBD2	CASRAGASYEQYF	TGTGCCAGCCGAGCGGGGGCCTCCTACGAGCAGTACTTC
once	TRBV21-1	TRBJ2-7	NA	CASSKVSWPAGANSYEQYF	TGTGCCAGCAGCAAAGTCTCATGGCCAGCGGGGGCCAACTCCTACGAGCAGTACTTC
NA	TRBV9	TRBJ2-1	TRBD2	CASSVVPGGAYNEQFF	TGTGCCAGCAGCGTAGTACCGGGGGGGGCCTACAATGAGCAGTTCTTC
NA	TRBV7-2	TRBJ2-3	TRBD1	CASSVRDRGADTQYF	TGTGCCAGCAGCGTCCGGGACAGGGGGGCAGATACGCAGTATTTT
NA	TRBV7-2	TRBJ2-1	NA	CASSLRGDSRLGEQFF	TGTGCCAGCAGCTTACGAGGCGACTCGCGTTTGGGTGAGCAGTTCTTC
NA	TRBV7-2	TRBJ2-7	NA	CASSLGSRGRGYEQYF	TGTGCCAGCAGCTTAGGGTCTCGGGGGCGGGGGTACGAGCAGTACTTC
once	TRBV29-1	TRBJ1-1	NA	CSVEGPGSTEAFF	TGCAGCGTTGAGGGTCCGGGGTCCACTGAAGCTTTCTTT
NA	TRBV6-1	TRBJ1-1	NA	CASIPGRSSTEAFF	TGTGCCAGCATCCCCGGGAGATCGAGCACTGAAGCTTTCTTT
once	TRBV15	TRBJ1-3	NA	CATSRDLTGGSGNTIYF	TGTGCCACCAGCAGAGATCTAACCGGCGGCTCTGGAAACACCATATATTTT
NA	TRBV6-5	TRBJ1-5	NA	CASRRNRRQPQHF	TGTGCCAGCAGACGAAACAGGCGCCAGCCCCAGCATTTT
NA	TRBV27	TRBJ1-2	NA	CASTDFVHGYTF	TGTGCCAGCACCGACTTCGTCCATGGCTACACCTTC
few	TRBV27	TRBJ2-2	TRBD2	CASSLQGLAGGHTGELFF	TGTGCCAGCAGTTTACAAGGACTAGCGGGGGGACACACCGGGGAGCTGTTTTTT
NA	TRBV7-2	TRBJ1-2	NA	CASSLGGRVGSYGYTF	TGTGCCAGCAGCTTAGGGGGGAGGGTCGGGTCGTATGGCTACACCTTC
NA	TRBV5-1	TRBJ2-1	TRBD1	CASSLAVLGQGGGNEQFF	TGCGCCAGCAGCTTGGCCGTGCTCGGACAGGGGGGAGGCAATGAGCAGTTCTTC
NA	TRBV5-1	TRBJ1-2	TRBD1	CASSVTGGTPNGYTF	TGCGCCAGCAGCGTGACAGGGGGGACTCCGAATGGCTACACCTTC
NA	TRBV7-2	TRBJ2-1	NA	CASSLGSSFNEQFF	TGTGCCAGCAGCTTAGGGAGTAGCTTCAATGAGCAGTTCTTC
NA	TRBV5-4	TRBJ2-3	TRBD1	CASSGTVSTDTQYF	TGTGCCAGCTCCGGGACAGTTAGCACAGATACGCAGTATTTT
NA	TRBV29-1	TRBJ1-2	NA	CSVVDIGYGYTF	TGCAGCGTTGTCGACATAGGCTATGGCTACACCTTC
few	TRBV19	TRBJ1-2	NA	CASSIQGFYGYTF	TGTGCCAGTAGTATCCAGGGGTTCTATGGCTACACCTTC
NA	TRBV19	TRBJ1-2	TRBD1	CASSTRDRGPISYGYTF	TGTGCCAGTAGTACCCGGGACAGGGGGCCAATAAGCTATGGCTACACCTTC
NA	TRBV19	TRBJ2-3	TRBD2	CASSIWRGGQDTQYF	TGTGCCAGTAGTATCTGGCGGGGGGGCCAAGATACGCAGTATTTT
NA	TRBV6-1	TRBJ1-1	NA	CASSEGPGRGTEAFF	TGTGCCAGCAGTGAAGGCCCGGGTCGAGGCACTGAAGCTTTCTTT
NA	TRBV7-6	TRBJ2-5	TRBD1	CASSPNGQGPQETQYF	TGTGCCAGCAGCCCGAACGGACAGGGTCCCCAAGAGACCCAGTACTTC
NA	TRBV5-1	TRBJ1-1	NA	CASSRDYINTEAFF	TGCGCCAGCAGCCGAGACTACATTAACACTGAAGCTTTCTTT
NA	TRBV2	TRBJ2-7	TRBD1	CASTRTGRGNEQYF	TGTGCCAGCACCAGAACGGGCAGGGGGAACGAGCAGTACTTC
once	TRBV25-1	TRBJ2-7	NA	CASSDYPYYEQYF	TGTGCCAGCAGTGATTATCCTTACTACGAGCAGTACTTC
few	TRBV19	TRBJ2-7	NA	CASSIPPYEQYF	TGTGCCAGTAGCATCCCCCCCTACGAGCAGTACTTC
NA	TRBV15	TRBJ2-2	NA	CATSRDSVGELFF	TGTGCCACCAGCAGAGATAGCGTAGGGGAGCTGTTTTTT
NA	TRBV19	TRBJ1-2	NA	CASGLNPDRVYGYTF	TGTGCCAGTGGTCTCAACCCTGACAGAGTCTATGGCTACACCTTC
NA	TRBV6-1	TRBJ2-7	TRBD2	CASGIAGGPPF	TGTGCCAGCGGGATAGCGGGGGGGCCCCCTTTC
NA	TRBV5-1	TRBJ2-7	NA	CASSAGYEQYF	TGCGCCAGCAGCGCCGGCTACGAGCAGTACTTC
NA	TRBV18	TRBJ2-3	NA	CASSPGLSGDTQYF	TGTGCCAGCTCACCCGGACTGAGTGGAGATACGCAGTATTTT
NA	TRBV5-1	TRBJ1-1	NA	CASSGRGMMNTEAFF	TGCGCCAGCAGTGGGAGGGGTATGATGAACACTGAAGCTTTCTTT
NA	TRBV5-1	TRBJ2-6	NA	CASSLDGTGANVLTF	TGCGCCAGCAGCTTGGACGGGACTGGGGCCAACGTCCTGACTTTC
few	TRBV6-5	TRBJ1-2	NA	CASSGDYGYTF	TGTGCCTCTTCGGGGGACTATGGCTACACCTTC
NA	TRBV18	TRBJ1-2	TRBD1	CASSPAGGEGYGYTF	TGTGCCAGCTCACCAGCAGGGGGCGAGGGATATGGCTACACCTTC
NA	TRBV2	TRBJ2-7	TRBD2	CASRITTSGDEQYF	TGTGCCAGCAGAATTACGACTAGCGGGGACGAGCAGTACTTC
NA	TRBV6-5	TRBJ1-2	TRBD1	CASSYGGRTGRDGYTF	TGTGCCAGCAGTTATGGTGGCCGGACAGGGAGAGATGGCTACACCTTC
NA	TRBV19	TRBJ2-1	TRBD2	CASSPGLAYEQFF	TGTGCCAGTAGTCCCGGACTAGCCTATGAGCAGTTCTTC
NA	TRBV29-1	TRBJ2-1	TRBD2	CSGRTSGGYEQFF	TGCAGCGGGCGGACTAGCGGGGGCTATGAGCAGTTCTTC
NA	TRBV6-4	TRBJ1-1	TRBD1	CASRPGQGNTEAFF	TGTGCCAGCAGGCCTGGACAGGGGAACACTGAAGCTTTCTTT
NA	TRBV5-1	TRBJ2-5	TRBD2	CASSPSGQETQYF	TGCGCCAGCAGCCCTAGCGGCCAAGAGACCCAGTACTTC
once	TRBV7-9	TRBJ2-3	TRBD2	CASSYPPRLAGRSDTQYF	TGTGCCAGCAGTTATCCACCCAGACTAGCGGGGCGGTCAGATACGCAGTATTTT
NA	TRBV7-6	TRBJ1-1	NA	CASSRGGAEAFF	TGTGCCAGCAGCCGTGGAGGGGCTGAAGCTTTCTTT